This entry describes one TCR beta chain. The target of this receptor is not known. Base qualities are not provided; no much larger clone lies one nucleotide away. The junction shows trimming of 6 bases on V and 3 bases on J, plus 9 bases between the germline ends. Including the terminal cysteine and phenylalanine, the CDR3 comprises 12 residues. The CDR3 DNA has 36 bases and is translated from base 1. CDR1 and CDR2 are read off the germline V gene as SNHLY and FYNNEI. The record originates from a study of T-cell memory formation after mild COVID-19 (dated by TCRdb to the early 2020s). Regarding the study in general: TCR sequence clusters from the two donors were found to be largely donor specific. In two donors, T-cell clones that expanded and contracted after mild COVID-19 were tracked by sequencing TCRalpha and TCRbeta repertoires over time. The cohort was made up of two young adult volunteers, one female and one male, who were previously healthy.

The study at large found these results: Some responding clones were detected in pre-infection memory, which suggested that pre-existing cross-reactive memory T cells had joined the SARS-CoV-2 response. Clones that contracted from day 15 to 85 showed balanced CD4/CD8 phenotypes, whereas a second wave of clones that expanded from day 15 to 37 leaned towards CD4+. Contracting CD4+ clones were located mainly in the CM and EM memory subsets, whereas CD8+ clones were found to be enriched in EMRA. The second-wave clones that peaked on day 37 were not confirmed to be SARS-CoV-2 specific. Only a couple of mild cases were covered by the study, and larger cohorts that include severe cases with pre-infection samples were considered necessary.

The sequencing machine was an Illumina NovaSeq 6000. Using 5'RACE with constant-segment primers, TCRalpha and TCRbeta cDNA libraries were constructed, with sample barcodes and unique molecular identifiers added in the process. Trizol reagent was used to extract RNA from every sample. The libraries were amplified in two PCR steps, and the second step added a second sample barcode and Illumina TruSeq adapters. Sequencing of libraries was performed on an Illumina NovaSeq with 2 x 150 bp paired-end reads. The paper's processing steps were these. Demultiplexing of reads and collapsing into UMI-guided consensus sequences were performed with migec v1.2.7. Using mixcr v2.1.11, the UMI consensuses were aligned to TRA and TRB V and J templates and assembled into clonotypes. Expanded or contracted clonotypes were those called significant by both edgeR and NoisET, with noise models trained on biological replicates. For edgeR calls, the thresholds were a false discovery rate-adjusted p below 0.01 and a log2 fold-change of 1. PCA with hierarchical clustering of max-normalized trajectories of the 1000 most abundant clonotypes was used as exploratory dynamics analysis. Each responding clone was given a CD4 or CD8 phenotype based on the CD4+ and CD8+ repertoires, which had been sequenced separately. TCRdb ran its own pipeline on the public reads, namely fastp trimming at Q25 and MiXCR clone calling, and kept in-frame beta chains. Every distinct CDR3 protein forms one entry, paired with its most common genes and DNA. These V and J calls originate from TCRdb's pipeline instead of the authors' own analysis. The sample has under 400,000 distinct CDR3 sequences on record, under 25% of them singletons. The ten biggest clones cover roughly an eighth of the sample.

Ficoll-Paque density gradient centrifugation was used to isolate PBMCs. The specimen sequenced was PBMCs or a T cell subset sorted from them (not recorded which). The sequence was obtained from an adult woman who had mild COVID-19 (a few samples of this study predate the infection). The sample titles of this study are shuffled in the database, so cell type and time point are left out; the donor was told from shared clones. The chain is made from TRBV2 and TRBJ2-7; TRBD2 could be the D gene, as 6 bases match. The CDR3 region has the sequence CASRRLDYEQYF. In nucleotides, the sequence is TGTGCCAGCAGGCGACTAGACTACGAGCAGTACTTC.